These 7 T cell receptor beta chains originate from one sample sequenced in a study of T-cell memory formation after mild COVID-19. TCRdb analysed the 5' RACE reads with MiXCR anew, one entry per CDR3 protein. The profile shows about 390,000 distinct CDR3 sequences, around 21% of them singletons. Sequencing was carried out using PBMCs or a T cell subset sorted from them (not recorded which). These TCRs come from an adult woman who had mild COVID-19 (a few samples of this study predate the infection). Cell type and time point are not known.

The table lists this clonotype with a few counts. This sequence joins TRBV6-5 and TRBJ2-7; D is perhaps TRBD1 or TRBD2 (6 bases each). CDR1 is MNHEY, CDR2 SVGAGI, per germline. This CDR3 contains 15 residues. The ends were cut back, 0 bases at V and 2 bases at J, with 11 bases in the middle. The CDR3, as DNA: TGTGCCAGCAGTTACTCACAGGGAGGTCCCTACGAGCAGTACTTC. Protein sequence: CASSYSQGGPYEQYF.

This clonotype was seen just once. This rearrangement joins TRBV7-8 to TRBJ1-5; a possible D gene is TRBD1 (5 bases). This CDR3 is 15 amino acids long. Germline V gene sequence: CDR1 SGHVS, CDR2 FQNEAQ. V was shortened by 1 base and J by 5 bases, with 12 bases between the two germline ends. The CDR3 is CASSLVPGPYQPQHF. The CDR3 nucleotides are TGTGCCAGCAGCTTAGTCCCGGGGCCCTATCAGCCCCAGCATTTT.

V and J are TRBV10-3 and TRBJ1-6; D is unclear. Germline V gives CDR1 ENHRY, CDR2 SYGVKD. Trimming cost V 6 bases and J 7 bases, with 10 bases left between them. The CDR3 has 13 amino acids. The CDR3 sequence is CAIRGAGNSPLHF. CDR3 in DNA: TGTGCCATCAGGGGCGCGGGGAATTCACCCCTCCACTTT.

In its sample, this clonotype was seen a few times. The V gene is TRBV11-2, the J gene TRBJ2-3; D might be TRBD2 (5 bases). Per germline, CDR1 SGHAT and CDR2 FQNNGV. CDR3 size: 15 residues. Deletions cut 5 bases from V and 1 base from J, with 13 bases between. CDR3 sequence: CASSTPDLRTDTQYF. Written as DNA, the CDR3 is TGTGCCAGCAGCACGCCGGACTTGCGCACAGATACGCAGTATTTT.

The chain joins TRBV7-2 to TRBJ2-3; no firm D call. This CDR3 contains 16 residues. The V gene's germline CDR1 is SGHTA and CDR2 FQGNSA. The V gene lost 0 bases and the J gene lost 1 base, with 11 bases spanning the gap. The chain's CDR3 is CASSLASSIRTDTQYF. The DNA for the CDR3 is TGTGCCAGCAGCTTAGCTAGCTCCATTCGCACAGATACGCAGTATTTT.

This clonotype was recorded a few times. CDR3 bases: TGCAGCGTTTCGGGACAGGGAAGAGATACGCAGTATTTT. Translated: CSVSGQGRDTQYF. The V and J genes are TRBV29-1 and TRBJ2-3; TRBD1 matches at 9 bases. V lost 5 bases to trimming and J lost 5 bases; unmatched junction nucleotides: 5. The CDR3 is 13 amino acids. CDR1 and CDR2 from the germline V gene are SQVTM and ANQGSEA.

This clonotype came up a few times. This chain uses TRBV5-4 with TRBJ2-2, with D uncertain. The germline V gene encodes CDR1 SGHNT and CDR2 YYREEE (reference sequence). V shed 5 bases and J shed 3 bases, with 14 bases lying between them. CDR3 length equals 15 residues. The CDR3 DNA is TGTGCCAGCAGTCGTACCGGCCTCGACACCGGGGAGCTGTTTTTT. As protein: CASSRTGLDTGELFF.